The rows below give T cell receptor beta chains drawn from one sample of a study of radiation and T cells in renal cell carcinoma. Some clones are missing from TCRdb's copy, which holds only in-frame ones; the method was immunoSEQ multiplex PCR. This repertoire shows fewer than 200,000 clones, 88% found once; its top ten account for about 10%. Sequenced material: blood, taken from a patient whose treatment included radiotherapy and nephrectomy. These TCRs come from a woman between 50 and 59 years old with renal cell carcinoma. Both conserved end residues are part of each CDR3. A D gene is named only where the DNA matches it firmly. Clone size appears in some rows only: once, few, many, or a class for an expanded clone.

CDR3nt: TGCAGCGTGACAGCAACTAATGAAAAACTGTTTTTT; CDR3aa: CSVTATNEKLFF; abundance: NA; d_gene: NA; j_gene: TRBJ1-4; v_gene: TRBV29-1
CDR3nt: TGTGCCAGTAGTCCCTCGGGGGCGAGTCAGACCCAGTACTTC; CDR3aa: CASSPSGASQTQYF; abundance: NA; d_gene: NA; j_gene: TRBJ2-5; v_gene: TRBV19
CDR3nt: TGTGCTAGCAGCTACGGACTAGCGGGGTACAATGAGCAGTTCTTC; CDR3aa: CASSYGLAGYNEQFF; abundance: NA; d_gene: TRBD2; j_gene: TRBJ2-1; v_gene: TRBV7-7
CDR3nt: TGTGCCAGCAGTGACACGGGTTTTGGTGGGAGGACTGAAGCTTTCTTT; CDR3aa: CASSDTGFGGRTEAFF; abundance: once; d_gene: NA; j_gene: TRBJ1-1; v_gene: TRBV6-4
CDR3nt: TGTGCCAGCAGAAGCGCCGACAGGCACGGGGAGCTGTTTTTT; CDR3aa: CASRSADRHGELFF; abundance: NA; d_gene: NA; j_gene: TRBJ2-2; v_gene: TRBV7-3
CDR3nt: TGTGCCAGTACTAGGGACAGGGATTTCTATGGCTACACCTTC; CDR3aa: CASTRDRDFYGYTF; abundance: NA; d_gene: TRBD1; j_gene: TRBJ1-2; v_gene: TRBV19
CDR3nt: TGTGCCAGCAGCTTAGGCGCAGGGAACACCGGGGAGCTGTTTTTT; CDR3aa: CASSLGAGNTGELFF; abundance: NA; d_gene: NA; j_gene: TRBJ2-2; v_gene: TRBV7-8
CDR3nt: TGTGCCAGCAGTTACTCGGCTAGCGGGGGGAGGGTTGAGCAGTTCTTC; CDR3aa: CASSYSASGGRVEQFF; abundance: NA; d_gene: TRBD2; j_gene: TRBJ2-1; v_gene: TRBV6-5
CDR3nt: TGCGCCAGCAGCCAAGGATTTATCGGGGGCGGAAACTATGGCTACACCTTC; CDR3aa: CASSQGFIGGGNYGYTF; abundance: NA; d_gene: NA; j_gene: TRBJ1-2; v_gene: TRBV4-1
CDR3nt: TGTGCCAGCAGAGACCTGGGGGGGCCCCAGCATTTT; CDR3aa: CASRDLGGPQHF; abundance: NA; d_gene: NA; j_gene: TRBJ1-5; v_gene: TRBV6-1
CDR3nt: TGTGCCAGCAGCTTGGAGCGGTTCGGGGGCCCTAACTATGGCTACACCTTC; CDR3aa: CASSLERFGGPNYGYTF; abundance: NA; d_gene: NA; j_gene: TRBJ1-2; v_gene: TRBV5-4
CDR3nt: TGTGCCAGCAGCTCCAAGAGGGCTAATGAAAAACTGTTTTTT; CDR3aa: CASSSKRANEKLFF; abundance: NA; d_gene: NA; j_gene: TRBJ1-4; v_gene: TRBV2
CDR3nt: TGCGCCAGCAGCCAAGACGGGGGTCGAACGCAGCATTTT; CDR3aa: CASSQDGGRTQHF; abundance: NA; d_gene: NA; j_gene: TRBJ1-5; v_gene: TRBV4-3
CDR3nt: TGTGCCAGCAGCTTGGGTAGCTACAATGAGCAGTTCTTC; CDR3aa: CASSLGSYNEQFF; abundance: NA; d_gene: NA; j_gene: TRBJ2-1; v_gene: TRBV7-6
CDR3nt: TGCGCCAGCAGCTTGGGGACCGTCGGCTCTGGAAACACCATATATTTT; CDR3aa: CASSLGTVGSGNTIYF; abundance: NA; d_gene: NA; j_gene: TRBJ1-3; v_gene: TRBV5-1
CDR3nt: TGTGCCAGCTCACCTTTGGACAGGACCGGGGAGCTGTTTTTT; CDR3aa: CASSPLDRTGELFF; abundance: NA; d_gene: TRBD1; j_gene: TRBJ2-2; v_gene: TRBV18
CDR3nt: TGTGCCAGCAGCGGTCTGAAGGGGGCAGGCGGGGAGCTGTTTTTT; CDR3aa: CASSGLKGAGGELFF; abundance: NA; d_gene: TRBD1; j_gene: TRBJ2-2; v_gene: TRBV9
CDR3nt: TGTGCCACACACAGTTCTGGTAATCACGAGCAGTACTTC; CDR3aa: CATHSSGNHEQYF; abundance: NA; d_gene: NA; j_gene: TRBJ2-7; v_gene: TRBV6-1
CDR3nt: TGCGCCAGCAGTCGTTCGCGGGGTGGACAGCCCCAGCATTTT; CDR3aa: CASSRSRGGQPQHF; abundance: few; d_gene: NA; j_gene: TRBJ1-5; v_gene: TRBV4-3
CDR3nt: TGTGCCAGTAGTATACTTGGACAGGGGGCGCGGAATGAGCAGTTCTTC; CDR3aa: CASSILGQGARNEQFF; abundance: NA; d_gene: TRBD1; j_gene: TRBJ2-1; v_gene: TRBV19
CDR3nt: TGTGCCAGTAGTATAGATCAGGCGAGCAATAACTATGGCTACACCTTC; CDR3aa: CASSIDQASNNYGYTF; abundance: NA; d_gene: NA; j_gene: TRBJ1-2; v_gene: TRBV19
CDR3nt: TGTGCCAGCAGCCCGACTCCCAGCTCCTACAATGAGCAGTTCTTC; CDR3aa: CASSPTPSSYNEQFF; abundance: NA; d_gene: NA; j_gene: TRBJ2-1; v_gene: TRBV7-9
CDR3nt: TGTGCTAGTGGTTTGCTTCTACAGGGAACTGGAAACACCATATATTTT; CDR3aa: CASGLLLQGTGNTIYF; abundance: NA; d_gene: NA; j_gene: TRBJ1-3; v_gene: TRBV12-5
CDR3nt: TGTGCCAGCAGCTTGCGGCGGGTGGGGACGGGGACAGATACGCAGTATTTT; CDR3aa: CASSLRRVGTGTDTQYF; abundance: NA; d_gene: NA; j_gene: TRBJ2-3; v_gene: TRBV5-4
CDR3nt: TGTGCCAGCAGTTCAGACAGGGGGACGTTTAGCTACACCTTC; CDR3aa: CASSSDRGTFSYTF; abundance: few; d_gene: TRBD1; j_gene: TRBJ1-2; v_gene: TRBV2
CDR3nt: TGTGCCAGCAGCCGAAGTCTCGGGGAACGTGGCTACACCTTC; CDR3aa: CASSRSLGERGYTF; abundance: once; d_gene: NA; j_gene: TRBJ1-2; v_gene: TRBV7-2
CDR3nt: TGTGCCAGCAGCGATCGGGGTAGGGACCAAGAGACCCAGTACTTC; CDR3aa: CASSDRGRDQETQYF; abundance: NA; d_gene: NA; j_gene: TRBJ2-5; v_gene: TRBV5-5
CDR3nt: TGCAGTGTTGTGCCAGATACGCAGTATTTT; CDR3aa: CSVVPDTQYF; abundance: NA; d_gene: NA; j_gene: TRBJ2-3; v_gene: TRBV20-1
CDR3nt: TGTGCCACCTCCTCACGGGGCCCTAGCTCCTACGAGCAGTACTTC; CDR3aa: CATSSRGPSSYEQYF; abundance: NA; d_gene: NA; j_gene: TRBJ2-7; v_gene: TRBV19
CDR3nt: TGTGCCAGCAGTTACTCCGCCAGGGTTTATGAGCAGTACTTC; CDR3aa: CASSYSARVYEQYF; abundance: NA; d_gene: NA; j_gene: TRBJ2-7; v_gene: TRBV6-5
CDR3nt: TGTGCCAGCAGCAATGGAGCTACCGGGACAGGGAACAATGAGCAGTTCTTC; CDR3aa: CASSNGATGTGNNEQFF; abundance: NA; d_gene: NA; j_gene: TRBJ2-1; v_gene: TRBV21-1
CDR3nt: TGCGCCAGCAGCGCGGACATAAGCTCCTACAATGAGCAGTTCTTC; CDR3aa: CASSADISSYNEQFF; abundance: NA; d_gene: NA; j_gene: TRBJ2-1; v_gene: TRBV5-1
CDR3nt: TGTGCCAGCGAGGAGCCAGTGCCTAGCAATCAGCCCCAGCATTTT; CDR3aa: CASEEPVPSNQPQHF; abundance: NA; d_gene: NA; j_gene: TRBJ1-5; v_gene: TRBV6-5
CDR3nt: TGTGCCACCAGCAGACCGGGAGAGACCCAGTACTTC; CDR3aa: CATSRPGETQYF; abundance: few; d_gene: NA; j_gene: TRBJ2-5; v_gene: TRBV15
CDR3nt: TGTGCCAGTAGCGTTAGGGAGACATTTACTGAAGCTTTCTTT; CDR3aa: CASSVRETFTEAFF; abundance: NA; d_gene: NA; j_gene: TRBJ1-1; v_gene: TRBV19
CDR3nt: TGTGCCAGCAGCTTCCCCCGCGGGGAGACCTACGAGCAGTACTTC; CDR3aa: CASSFPRGETYEQYF; abundance: NA; d_gene: NA; j_gene: TRBJ2-7; v_gene: TRBV13
CDR3nt: TGTGCCAGCATAGCGGGGGGGCCCGATGAGCAGTTCTTC; CDR3aa: CASIAGGPDEQFF; abundance: NA; d_gene: TRBD2; j_gene: TRBJ2-1; v_gene: TRBV7-9
CDR3nt: TGTGCCAGCAGCTTAGGAGTTAACTATGGCTACACCTTC; CDR3aa: CASSLGVNYGYTF; abundance: NA; d_gene: NA; j_gene: TRBJ1-2; v_gene: TRBV7-9
CDR3nt: TGTGCCATCAGAGAGGGACAGAATAGCTACGAGCAGTACTTC; CDR3aa: CAIREGQNSYEQYF; abundance: NA; d_gene: TRBD1; j_gene: TRBJ2-7; v_gene: TRBV10-3
CDR3nt: TGTGCCAGCAGTCGAGGACGTAGCAATCAGCCCCAGCATTTT; CDR3aa: CASSRGRSNQPQHF; abundance: NA; d_gene: NA; j_gene: TRBJ1-5; v_gene: TRBV6-5
CDR3nt: TGTGCCATCAGTGGCGAGACAGGGAGTGGCTACACCTTC; CDR3aa: CAISGETGSGYTF; abundance: NA; d_gene: TRBD1; j_gene: TRBJ1-2; v_gene: TRBV10-3
CDR3nt: TGTGCCAGCAGTTATGGGGCAAAAGCTTTCTTT; CDR3aa: CASSYGAKAFF; abundance: NA; d_gene: NA; j_gene: TRBJ1-1; v_gene: TRBV6-1
CDR3nt: TGTGCCAGCAGTGGGGGACTAGCGACCCAAGAGACCCAGTACTTC; CDR3aa: CASSGGLATQETQYF; abundance: NA; d_gene: TRBD2; j_gene: TRBJ2-5; v_gene: TRBV2
CDR3nt: TGCGCCAGCAGCTTGCCGACAGGGAACACTGAAGCTTTCTTT; CDR3aa: CASSLPTGNTEAFF; abundance: NA; d_gene: NA; j_gene: TRBJ1-1; v_gene: TRBV5-1
CDR3nt: TGTGCCAGCAGTGGAGTATACAGGAACACTGAAGCTTTCTTT; CDR3aa: CASSGVYRNTEAFF; abundance: NA; d_gene: NA; j_gene: TRBJ1-1; v_gene: TRBV2
CDR3nt: TGTGCCAGCAGTTACTCGAGGGGGGTAGAGAACATTCAGTACTTC; CDR3aa: CASSYSRGVENIQYF; abundance: NA; d_gene: NA; j_gene: TRBJ2-4; v_gene: TRBV6-5
CDR3nt: TGTGCCAGCTCGAAGGACCGGGACAGAGACTACGAGCAGTACTTC; CDR3aa: CASSKDRDRDYEQYF; abundance: NA; d_gene: TRBD1; j_gene: TRBJ2-7; v_gene: TRBV18
CDR3nt: TGTGCCAGCAGCTCGGACAGGGACGGGCAGCCCCAGCATTTT; CDR3aa: CASSSDRDGQPQHF; abundance: NA; d_gene: TRBD1; j_gene: TRBJ1-5; v_gene: TRBV7-2
CDR3nt: TGCGCCAGCAGCTGGGGCCAAGAGACCCAGTACTTC; CDR3aa: CASSWGQETQYF; abundance: NA; d_gene: NA; j_gene: TRBJ2-5; v_gene: TRBV5-1
CDR3nt: TGTGCCAGCAGCTTAACGAAGGGTCAGCCCCAGCATTTT; CDR3aa: CASSLTKGQPQHF; abundance: NA; d_gene: NA; j_gene: TRBJ1-5; v_gene: TRBV7-3
CDR3nt: TGTGCCAGCAGTTACGATAGCGGGGGCTCCTACGAGCAGTACTTC; CDR3aa: CASSYDSGGSYEQYF; abundance: NA; d_gene: TRBD2; j_gene: TRBJ2-7; v_gene: TRBV6-6
CDR3nt: TGTGCCAGCAGCCGACGTGGGCAAACTAGCACAGATACGCAGTATTTT; CDR3aa: CASSRRGQTSTDTQYF; abundance: NA; d_gene: NA; j_gene: TRBJ2-3; v_gene: TRBV5-4
CDR3nt: TGCGCCAGCAGCTTGGCTGGGACAGGGGGTACAGATACGCAGTATTTT; CDR3aa: CASSLAGTGGTDTQYF; abundance: NA; d_gene: TRBD1; j_gene: TRBJ2-3; v_gene: TRBV5-1
CDR3nt: TGTGCCAGCAACGTGGACGACGCTGAGGCTAACTATGGCTACACCTTC; CDR3aa: CASNVDDAEANYGYTF; abundance: NA; d_gene: NA; j_gene: TRBJ1-2; v_gene: TRBV21-1
CDR3nt: TGTGCCAGCAGGACGACAGTTTTAGGCAATCAGCCCCAGCATTTT; CDR3aa: CASRTTVLGNQPQHF; abundance: NA; d_gene: NA; j_gene: TRBJ1-5; v_gene: TRBV2